This T cell receptor beta chain appears in the sequencing data of a study of cytomegalovirus exposure and HLA in healthy donors. This PCR relied on a set of 60 Vbeta primers and 13 Jbeta primers. Here immunoSEQ multiplex PCR was the method, and the copy in TCRdb shows in-frame clones only, minus some. The data show roughly 130,000 clones, more than 8% seen once. The CDR3 extends over 15 amino acids. Germline-derived CDR1 and CDR2 are SGHTA and FQGNSA. V was shortened by 6 bases and J by 2 bases, with 15 bases between the two germline ends. The TCR comes from a middle-aged man in good health and CMV-seronegative. Sequencing was performed on PBMCs. The chain joins TRBV7-2 to TRBJ2-3; maybe TRBD2 (6 bases). CDR3: CASSQSGRVTDTQYF. The CDR3 DNA sequence: TGTGCCAGCAGTCAAAGCGGGCGAGTCACAGATACGCAGTATTTT.